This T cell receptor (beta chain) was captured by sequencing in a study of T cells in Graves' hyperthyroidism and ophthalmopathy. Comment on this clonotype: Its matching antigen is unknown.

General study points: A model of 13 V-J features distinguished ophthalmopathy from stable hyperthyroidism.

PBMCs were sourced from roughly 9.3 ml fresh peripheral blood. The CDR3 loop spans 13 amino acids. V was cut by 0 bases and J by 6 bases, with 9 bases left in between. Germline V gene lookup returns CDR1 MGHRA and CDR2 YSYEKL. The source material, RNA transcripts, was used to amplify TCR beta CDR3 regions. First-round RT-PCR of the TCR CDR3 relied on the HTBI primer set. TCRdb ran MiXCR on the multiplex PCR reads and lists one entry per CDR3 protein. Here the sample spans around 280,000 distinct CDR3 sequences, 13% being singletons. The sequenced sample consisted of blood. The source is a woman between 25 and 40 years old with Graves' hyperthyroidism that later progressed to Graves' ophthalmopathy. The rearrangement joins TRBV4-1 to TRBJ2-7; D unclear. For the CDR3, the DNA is TGCGCCAGCAGCCAAGAGATAAGGCGCGAGCAGTACTTC. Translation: CASSQEIRREQYF.